A single sample is the source of the 20 T cell receptor beta chains below, sequenced in a study of blood T cell repertoires in COVID-19. Assay: immunoSEQ multiplex PCR; the TCRdb copy retains only in-frame clones and omits some. The table lists about 270,000 clones, about 90% of them singletons. Source material: PBMCs or T cells enriched from blood (not recorded which). All receptors derive from a young woman with acute COVID-19.

The chain joins TRBV6-2 or TRBV6-3 to TRBJ2-1, with 12 bases lining up with TRBD2. This CDR3 contains 19 residues. V dropped 4 bases and J dropped 9; count of bases not matched to a gene: 19. From germline, CDR1 is MNHEY and CDR2 SVGEGT. CDR3 sequence (DNA): TGTGCCAGCAGTTCAAGACTAGCGGGAGCCCCCTCCCCAATCGGTGAGCAGTTCTTC. Translated, it gives CASSSRLAGAPSPIGEQFF.

This sequence joins TRBV28 and TRBJ2-7; tentative D call: TRBD2 (6 bases). The germline V gene has CDR1 MDHEN and CDR2 SYDVKM. The CDR3 runs 18 residues. V was clipped by 1 base and J by 0 bases, with 19 bases between them. CDR3 sequence (DNA): TGTGCCAGCAGTTTATTCGGGGGAAGGGCGGAGAGCTCCTACGAGCAGTACTTC. Protein product: CASSLFGGRAESSYEQYF. The full variable domain, with the rest looked up from reference TRBV28 and TRBJ2-7, is DVKVTQSSRYLVKRTGEKVFLECVQDMDHENMFWYRQDPGLGLRLIYFSYDVKMKEKGDIPEGYSVSREKKERFSLILESASTNQTSMYLCASSLFGGRAESSYEQYFGPGTRLTVT.

The chain carries TRBV24-1 and TRBJ2-7; no firm D call. The V gene's germline CDR1 is KGHDR and CDR2 SFDVKD. This CDR3 has 12 residues. Trimming took off 4 bases at V and 5 bases at J, with 8 bases between the two ends. The CDR3 bases are TGTGCCACCAGTGAGTCGAGCGACGAGCAGTACTTC. The encoded protein is CATSESSDEQYF.

The genes are TRBV13 and TRBJ2-3; 7 bases match TRBD2. Germline V gene data show CDR1 as PRHDT and CDR2 as FYEKMQ (reference sequence). J was trimmed by 3 bases and V by 1 base; bases with no gene match: 4. The CDR3 spans 15 residues. CDR3 DNA sequence: TGTGCCAGCAGCTTAGTGGGAGGGCGGACAGATACGCAGTATTTT. Encoded protein: CASSLVGGRTDTQYF.

The chain employs TRBV6-2 or TRBV6-3 and TRBJ2-7; 8 bases are shared with TRBD2. This CDR3 is 14 amino acids long. With V trimmed by 1 base and J by 5 bases, 4 bases remained unmatched. Germline CDR1 is MNHEY and CDR2 is SVGEGT. The CDR3 DNA reads as TGTGCCAGCAGTTACTATCCGGGAGGGGACGAGCAGTACTTC. Residues: CASSYYPGGDEQYF.

V is TRBV6-1 and J is TRBJ2-2; TRBD1 aligns across 9 bases. Germline-derived CDR1 and CDR2 are MNHNS and SASEGT. This CDR3 is built from 19 residues. V lost 4 bases, J lost 7 bases, and 19 bases stayed unmatched. Here the CDR3 reads CASSAARDRVPERHGELFF. For the CDR3, the DNA is TGTGCCAGCAGTGCTGCCAGGGACAGGGTCCCGGAGAGGCACGGGGAGCTGTTTTTT.

The chain is built from TRBV28 and TRBJ2-7; no definite D call. Germline CDR1 MDHEN, CDR2 SYDVKM. The CDR3 covers 10 residues. Trimming shortened V by 6 bases and J by 3 bases, and 3 bases separated the two germline ends. This CDR3 is CASSGYEQYF. For the CDR3, the DNA is TGTGCCAGCAGCGGCTACGAGCAGTACTTC.

The V call is TRBV29-1, the J call TRBJ2-1; D is possibly TRBD1 (6 bases). V lost 1 base and J 1 base, leaving 14 bases between the germline ends. CDR1 is SQVTM, CDR2 ANQGSEA, per germline. The CDR3 sequence is 16 residues long. DNA for the CDR3: TGCAGCGTTGAAGCAGGGGAAGGGGTATCCTACAATGAGCAGTTCTTC. Translating it yields CSVEAGEGVSYNEQFF.

This clone turned up a few times. The V call is TRBV10-2, the J call TRBJ2-7; perhaps TRBD2 as D (5 bases). Trimming took off 6 bases at V and 1 base at J, with 10 bases between the two ends. The CDR3 runs to 13 residues. Germline V gene sequence: CDR1 WSHSY, CDR2 SAAADI. CDR3 nucleotides: TGCGCCAGCAGGGAGGAAACTTCCTACGAGCAGTACTTC. Its translation is CASREETSYEQYF.

The genes are TRBV7-3 and TRBJ2-5; a weak D match, TRBD2 (5 bases). The V and J ends lost 3 bases and 5 bases respectively, with 13 bases between them. Germline V lookup: CDR1 SGHTA, CDR2 FQGTGA. CDR3 length: 14 amino acids. The CDR3 bases are TGTGCCAGCAGCTTGTCGGCTGGGGAGGAGACCCAGTACTTC. Its protein product is CASSLSAGEETQYF.

V usage is TRBV27 and J usage is TRBJ1-2, with 7 bases matching TRBD1. After removal of 1 base from V and 6 bases from J, the junction contained 11 bases not matched to a gene. The CDR3 covers 16 residues. Germline V gene data show CDR1 as MNHEY and CDR2 as SMNVEV (reference sequence). Here the CDR3 reads CASSLYRGGSSDGYTF. The DNA of the CDR3 is TGTGCCAGCAGTTTATACAGGGGTGGGTCTTCGGATGGCTACACCTTC.

The V gene is TRBV7-9, the J gene TRBJ1-2, with D possibly being TRBD1 (6 bases). V was pared by 1 base and J by 9 bases, with 18 bases between. This CDR3 has 15 amino acids. Germline-derived CDR1 and CDR2 are SEHNR and FQNEAQ (reference sequence). CDR3 DNA: TGTGCCAGCAGCTTAGTTGAGACAGGCACTGGGAGCTACACCTTC. It yields the protein CASSLVETGTGSYTF.

The chain employs TRBV28 and TRBJ1-5; D is ambiguous. V was shortened by 2 bases and J by 0 bases, with 8 bases between the two germline ends. This CDR3 has 15 amino acids. Per germline, CDR1 MDHEN and CDR2 SYDVKM. The CDR3 spells CASSLEEYSNQPQHF. The CDR3 DNA follows: TGTGCCAGCAGTTTAGAGGAATATAGCAATCAGCCCCAGCATTTT.

The chain recombines TRBV3-1 (or the pseudogene TRBV3-2) with TRBJ2-1; D is possibly TRBD2 (5 bases). CDR3 length: 15 amino acids. The germline gives CDR1 LGHDT, CDR2 YNNKEL (reference sequence). V was cut by 0 bases and J by 7 bases, with 13 bases left in between. The CDR3 coding sequence is TGTGCCAGCAGCCAAGATTGGGCTAGCAGTAATGAGCAGTTCTTC. Protein: CASSQDWASSNEQFF.

This chain joins TRBV24-1 and TRBJ1-2, with D perhaps TRBD1 (6 bases). V was pared by 9 bases and J by 1 base, with 14 bases between. This CDR3 has 14 amino acids. From germline, CDR1 is KGHDR and CDR2 SFDVKD. The DNA for the CDR3 is TGTGCCACCTCCCGGACAGCGGATAACTATGGCTACACCTTC. Its protein is CATSRTADNYGYTF.

This clone was seen only once. The chain joins TRBV12-3 or TRBV12-4 to TRBJ1-2; 9 nucleotides align to TRBD1. The CDR3 totals 12 residues. Trimming at V came to 7 bases and at J to 8 bases, leaving 5 bases not matched to a gene. The CDR3 spells CASTSDRGGYTF. CDR3 nucleotide sequence: TGTGCCAGCACCTCGGACAGGGGCGGCTACACCTTC.

The chain couples TRBV7-8 to TRBJ2-7; TRBD1 is a possible D gene (5 bases). This CDR3 region has 13 residues. V was shortened by 5 bases and J by 0 bases, with 8 bases between the two germline ends. The V gene's germline CDR1 is SGHVS and CDR2 FQNEAQ. CDR3 bases: TGTGCCAGCAGCAGCGACAGCTCCTACGAGCAGTACTTC. Amino acids: CASSSDSSYEQYF.

The chain joins TRBV5-1 to TRBJ1-5; 7 bases map to TRBD1. The CDR3 is made up of 15 amino acids. CDR1 and CDR2 (germline): SGHRS, YFSETQ. With V trimmed by 0 bases and J by 7 bases, 7 bases remained unmatched. In DNA form, the CDR3 reads TGCGCCAGCAGCTTGGGTGGAGGGGGCGGCCAGCCCCAGCATTTT. Its translation: CASSLGGGGGQPQHF.

This sequence joins TRBV30 and TRBJ1-2; TRBD1 is a possible D gene (5 bases). The CDR3 is made up of 12 amino acids. Per the germline V gene, CDR1 is GTSNPN and CDR2 is SVGIG (reference sequence). V was cut by 4 bases and J by 7 bases, with 13 bases left in between. The CDR3 DNA is TGTGCCTGGAACCCGGGGGGTTTTGGCTACACCTTC. This sequence encodes CAWNPGGFGYTF.

This clone was observed a handful of times. The J gene is TRBJ2-2, the V gene TRBV11-2; 7 nucleotides line up with TRBD1. With V trimmed by 4 bases and J by 1 base, 6 bases remained unmatched. Germline-derived CDR1 and CDR2 are SGHAT and FQNNGV. CDR3 length equals 16 residues. In nucleotides, the CDR3 is TGTGCCAGCAGCTCACTACGGGACAGGAACACCGGGGAGCTGTTTTTT. Residues: CASSSLRDRNTGELFF.